Following are 21 T cell receptor beta chains from one sample sequenced in a study of radiotherapy plus CTLA-4 blockade in lung cancer. Sequencing was performed with immunoSEQ multiplex PCR; in TCRdb, only in-frame clones are kept and a portion is missing. The sample consists of about 46,000 clones, 75% to 85% of them appearing once. The source was peripheral blood, collected from a patient treated with radiotherapy plus ipilimumab. The receptors come from a human donor with non-small cell lung cancer who had a complete response to radiotherapy plus ipilimumab.

V is TRBV5-4 and J is TRBJ2-1, with TRBD2 matching over 7 bases. Losses at the gene ends were 1 base for V and 5 bases for J; bases not matched to a gene: 6. Germline-derived CDR1 and CDR2 are SGHNT and YYREEE (reference sequence). This CDR3 has 15 residues. The CDR3 loop reads CASSLLGGINNEQFF. In nucleotides, the CDR3 is TGTGCCAGCAGCTTGTTGGGAGGGATTAACAATGAGCAGTTCTTC. Based on the CDR3 plus reference TRBV5-4 and TRBJ2-1, the full variable domain is ETGVTQSPTHLIKTRGQQVTLRCSSQSGHNTVSWYQQALGQGPQFIFQYYREEENGRGNFPPRFSGLQFPNYSSELNVNALELDDSALYLCASSLLGGINNEQFFGPGTRLTVL.

The chain carries TRBV7-9 and TRBJ1-2; D perhaps matches TRBD1 (5 bases). Germline V CDR1 and CDR2: SEHNR, FQNEAQ (reference sequence). V was clipped by 5 bases and J by 5 bases, with 9 bases between them. This CDR3 region has 12 residues. The CDR3 loop is CASSPPGYGYTF. The CDR3 DNA sequence: TGTGCCAGCAGCCCCCCAGGGTATGGCTACACCTTC.

The gene calls are TRBV9 and TRBJ2-1; TRBD2 aligns across 9 bases. Germline V CDR1 and CDR2: SGDLS, YYNGEE. The CDR3 has 15 amino acids. Unmatched junction bases numbered 3, after V lost 0 bases and J lost 5 bases. The CDR3 loop reads CASSVASGINNEQFF. The DNA for the CDR3 is TGTGCCAGCAGCGTAGCTAGCGGGATTAACAATGAGCAGTTCTTC.

CDR3 nucleotide sequence: TGTGCCACCAGCACAACTAGCGGACGATACAATGAGCAGTTCTTC. This codes for CATSTTSGRYNEQFF. The V gene is TRBV15, the J gene TRBJ2-1, with 8 bases lining up with TRBD2. The V gene's germline CDR1 is LNHNV and CDR2 YYDKDF (reference sequence). There are 15 residues in the CDR3. The ends lost 4 bases at V and 4 bases at J; junction bases unmatched: 6.

This chain connects TRBV19 to TRBJ1-2, with D possibly matching TRBD1 (6 bases). CDR3 length equals 16 residues. Germline CDR1 reads LNHDA; CDR2 reads SQIVND (reference sequence). V shed 5 bases and J shed 3 bases, with 19 bases lying between them. CDR3 amino acids: CASSLNRGGADYGYTF. CDR3 bases: TGTGCCAGTAGTTTAAATAGGGGGGGCGCAGACTATGGCTACACCTTC.

V is TRBV7-2 and J is TRBJ2-5; D gene uncertain. Germline V gene lookup returns CDR1 SGHTA and CDR2 FQGNSA. V was clipped by 4 bases and J by 2 bases, with 5 bases between them. The CDR3 has 12 residues. Written as DNA, the CDR3 is TGTGCCAGCAGCTCCCCGCAAGAGACCCAGTACTTC. Amino acids: CASSSPQETQYF.

The rearrangement links TRBV20-1 to TRBJ2-5, with D possibly being TRBD2 (7 bases). The ends were cut back, 6 bases at V and 5 bases at J, with 10 bases in the middle. Germline V gives CDR1 DFQATT, CDR2 SNEGSKA (reference sequence). The CDR3 is 11 amino acids. CDR3 sequence: CSATGGETQYF. The CDR3 coding sequence is TGCAGTGCGACGGGGGGCGAGACCCAGTACTTC.

The sample holds a few counts of this clone. CDR3: CASRIDSGNTIYF. CDR3 bases: TGTGCCAGTCGTATAGATTCTGGAAACACCATATATTTT. V is TRBV2 and J is TRBJ1-3; no clear D gene. V lost 9 bases, J lost 1 base, and 10 bases lay in between. This CDR3 comprises 13 residues. CDR1 SNHLY and CDR2 FYNNEI come from the germline V gene.

The chain employs TRBV25-1 and TRBJ2-3, with 7 positions matching TRBD2. CDR1 and CDR2 from the germline V gene are MGHDK and SYGVNS. This CDR3 is built from 17 residues. Trimming took 1 base from V and 6 from J; bases not matched to a gene: 13. The chain's CDR3 is CASSESLSGAKVDTQYF. As DNA, the CDR3 is TGTGCCAGCAGTGAATCCTTGAGCGGGGCCAAGGTGGATACGCAGTATTTT.

V usage is TRBV5-1 and J usage is TRBJ1-1; a weak D match, TRBD1 (6 bases). V lost 1 base to trimming and J lost 5 bases, with 12 bases between them. The germline V gene has CDR1 SGHRS and CDR2 YFSETQ. CDR3 length equals 14 residues. The CDR3 region has the DNA TGCGCCAGCAGCTTGCAGGGGATGGAAACTGAAGCTTTCTTT. Translation: CASSLQGMETEAFF.

The rearrangement uses TRBV5-5 and TRBJ2-3, with D possibly TRBD1 on 5 matching bases. V was shortened by 2 bases and J by 2 bases, with 12 bases between the two germline ends. The CDR3 contains 15 residues. The germline V gene encodes CDR1 SGHKS and CDR2 YYEKEE (reference sequence). CDR3 sequence (DNA): TGTGCCAGCAGCTTCTCAGGGCCCTTCACAGATACGCAGTATTTT. Its translation: CASSFSGPFTDTQYF. Full variable domain (rest looked up from reference TRBV5-5 and TRBJ2-3): DAGVTQSPTHLIKTRGQQVTLRCSPISGHKSVSWYQQVLGQGPQFIFQYYEKEERGRGNFPDRFSARQFPNYSSELNVNALLLGDSALYLCASSFSGPFTDTQYFGPGTRLTVL.

The genes are TRBV4-3 and TRBJ2-2, with 7 bases matching TRBD2. This CDR3 comprises 13 residues. The germline CDR1 and CDR2 sequences are LGHNA and YSLEER. J was trimmed by 6 bases and V by 6 bases; bases with no gene match: 4. The CDR3 DNA is TGCGCCAGCAGACCACGGGGGGCCGGGGAGCTGTTTTTT. It is translated as CASRPRGAGELFF.

The gene calls are TRBV19 and TRBJ1-1; D is possibly TRBD1 (6 bases). Per germline, CDR1 LNHDA and CDR2 SQIVND (reference sequence). This CDR3 contains 13 residues. Between the trimmed V and J ends, which lost 5 bases and 3 bases, there was a span of 10 bases. The CDR3 sequence is CASSVTGYTEAFF. CDR3 sequence (DNA): TGTGCCAGTAGTGTTACAGGGTACACTGAAGCTTTCTTT.

The chain joins TRBV13 to TRBJ1-3; D perhaps matches TRBD1 (5 bases). The germline gives CDR1 PRHDT, CDR2 FYEKMQ (reference sequence). The V end lost 0 bases, the J end lost 3 bases, and 18 bases lay between the germline ends. This CDR3 comprises 18 residues. The CDR3, as DNA: TGTGCCAGCAGCTTAGGTGGCAGGGCCACGGTGGATGGAAACACCATATATTTT. It codes for CASSLGGRATVDGNTIYF. The complete variable domain, with remaining parts taken from reference TRBV13 and TRBJ1-3, reads AAGVIQSPRHLIKEKRETATLKCYPIPRHDTVYWYQQGPGQDPQFLISFYEKMQSDKGSIPDRFSAQQFSDYHSELNMSSLELGDSALYFCASSLGGRATVDGNTIYFGEGSWLTVV.

V and J are TRBV9 and TRBJ2-1; the match to TRBD2 covers 8 bases. Germline V gene lookup returns CDR1 SGDLS and CDR2 YYNGEE. J lost 9 bases, V lost 4 bases, and 9 bases had no gene match. The CDR3 has 14 residues. The CDR3 bases are TGTGCCAGCAGCCCGCGGGGGGAAGCGGGTGAGCAGTTCTTC. Translating it yields CASSPRGEAGEQFF.

The V gene is TRBV5-1, the J gene TRBJ1-6; TRBD1 aligns across 8 bases. The germline V gene encodes CDR1 SGHRS and CDR2 YFSETQ. J lost 6 bases, V lost 4 bases, and 15 bases had no gene match. This CDR3 has 18 amino acids. CDR3 sequence (DNA): TGCGCCAGCAGCAAAGGACAGGGAGGGCCCTCGAGTAATTCACCCCTCCACTTT. Protein product: CASSKGQGGPSSNSPLHF.

The chain joins TRBV5-6 to TRBJ2-5; 7 bases are shared with TRBD1. The CDR3 spans 13 residues. The germline gives CDR1 SGHDT, CDR2 YYEEEE. After removal of 4 bases from V and 4 bases from J, the junction contained 4 bases not matched to a gene. For the CDR3, the DNA is TGTGCCAGCAGCACAACAGGGGTAGAGACCCAGTACTTC. Protein product: CASSTTGVETQYF.

This clone appeared a single time. This rearrangement joins TRBV4-3 to TRBJ2-5; 7 bases match TRBD1. The V segment lost 0 bases and the J segment 5 bases; nucleotides outside the gene matches: 6. Germline assignment: CDR1 LGHNA and CDR2 YSLEER. This CDR3 contains 15 residues. In DNA form, the CDR3 reads TGCGCCAGCAGCCAAGAAGAGGGGGCCTGGGAGACCCAGTACTTC. Protein product: CASSQEEGAWETQYF.

The rearrangement links TRBV7-2 to TRBJ2-1; 12 bases are a match to TRBD2. CDR1 is SGHTA, CDR2 FQGNSA, per germline. The CDR3 has 17 amino acids. V gave up 3 bases and J gave up 6 bases; unmatched junction bases: 9. CDR3 nucleotide sequence: TGTGCCAGCAGCTTGCCGCTAGCGGGAGGGCCCCGCAATGAGCAGTTCTTC. Translated: CASSLPLAGGPRNEQFF.

The V call is TRBV29-1, the J call TRBJ1-1; D is uncertain. The V and J ends lost 5 bases and 0 bases respectively, with 7 bases between them. Per germline, CDR1 SQVTM and CDR2 ANQGSEA. CDR3 length: 12 residues. CDR3: CSVSNMNTEAFF. In DNA form, the CDR3 reads TGCAGCGTTTCTAATATGAACACTGAAGCTTTCTTT.

As regards this clone: Distinct nucleotide sequences in the sample also encode this CDR3. The chain couples TRBV6-5 to TRBJ1-5; D gene ambiguous. Germline-derived CDR1 and CDR2 are MNHEY and SVGAGI. The CDR3 runs to 13 residues. Trimming stripped 2 bases from V and 2 bases from J, with 4 bases between. The CDR3 nucleotides read TGTGCCAGCAGTTACGAGCGCAATCAGCCCCAGCATTTT. Protein product: CASSYERNQPQHF.